Listed here are 17 T cell receptor beta chains from one sample, sequenced in a study of blood T cells in healthy people across ages (dated by TCRdb to the mid-2010s). Library method: 5' RACE. Sequencing took place on an Illumina HiSeq 2500. A second about 7 to 12 cycle PCR used a sample-barcoded 5' primer and a J-beta primer mix. TCRdb trimmed the raw reads at Q25, called clones with MiXCR and kept productive beta chains. Every CDR3 protein is listed once, alongside the most common genes and DNA of its rows. Present in this sample are 1.5 million to 2 million distinct CDR3 sequences, about 35% of which were seen just once. The top ten clonotypes cover about 11% of the sample. The sequenced sample consisted of blood. The receptor set was obtained from a woman aged 25 to 45 in good health.

This clonotype was observed a single time. A read error may account for a junction end that differs from germline. The V gene is TRBV6-2 or TRBV6-3, the J gene TRBJ2-7; the match to TRBD2 covers 7 bases. The J call may be incorrect, as the DNA end agrees better with TRBJ2-5. Germline V gene lookup returns CDR1 MNHEY and CDR2 SVGEGT. The CDR3 has 13 amino acids. DNA for the CDR3: TGTACCAGCGGGGCGGGAACGTTAGAGACCCAGTACTTC. Translation gives CTSGAGTLETQYF.

V usage is TRBV2 and J usage is TRBJ2-5; 8 nucleotides align to TRBD1. The CDR3 has 13 amino acids. Germline assignment: CDR1 SNHLY and CDR2 FYNNEI. The V gene end was trimmed by 8 bases and the J gene end by 2 bases; junction bases not matched to a gene: 4. CDR3 in amino acids: CASGWDRQETQYF. In DNA form, the CDR3 reads TGTGCCAGCGGATGGGACAGGCAAGAGACCCAGTACTTC.

This clonotype was seen a single time. The chain couples TRBV9 to TRBJ1-2; D is ambiguous. Trimming pared 1 base from V and 6 bases from J, leaving 22 bases between. Germline assignment: CDR1 SGDLS and CDR2 YYNGEE. CDR3 length: 17 amino acids. For the CDR3, the DNA is TGTGCCAGCAGCGTAACGGGTCAGCTAACCCTAGGGAATGGCTACACCTTC. Translated: CASSVTGQLTLGNGYTF.

The chain is built from TRBV28 and TRBJ2-3, with 7 bases matching TRBD2. V was clipped by 5 bases and J by 4 bases; unmatched bases: 12. This CDR3 has 16 residues. CDR1 and CDR2 from the germline V gene are MDHEN and SYDVKM. CDR3 in amino acids: CASSPSGGGPSDTQYF. DNA for the CDR3: TGTGCCAGCAGTCCCTCTGGGGGAGGGCCCTCAGATACGCAGTATTTT.

The chain links TRBV3-1 to TRBJ1-1; D is perhaps TRBD1 (5 bases). This CDR3 spans 15 amino acids. Trimming cost V 5 bases and J 10 bases, with 23 bases left between them. Germline CDR1 and CDR2: LGHDT and YNNKEL (reference sequence). CDR3 sequence: CASSGETAGGGVAFF. CDR3 in DNA: TGTGCCAGCAGCGGAGAGACAGCCGGGGGGGGAGTAGCTTTCTTT.

J is TRBJ2-7 and V is TRBV12-3 or TRBV12-4; 10 positions match TRBD2. The CDR3 contains 16 residues. J gave up 2 bases and V 3 bases, and 7 bases lay outside the gene matches. This CDR3 is CASSFSSGGSTYEQYF. CDR3 coding DNA: TGTGCCAGCAGTTTCTCTAGCGGGGGCTCAACCTACGAGCAGTACTTC.

This clonotype was detected a few times. This rearrangement joins TRBV20-1 to TRBJ2-3; TRBD1 or TRBD2 may be the D gene (5 bases each). The CDR3 spans 14 residues. CDR1 is DFQATT and CDR2 is SNEGSKA in the germline V gene (reference sequence). The V and J ends lost 0 bases and 2 bases respectively, with 9 bases between them. This chain's CDR3 is CSARDEGYTDTQYF. As DNA, the CDR3 is TGCAGTGCTAGAGATGAGGGGTACACAGATACGCAGTATTTT.

The V call is TRBV28, the J call TRBJ2-5, with TRBD2 matching over 14 bases. After removal of 6 bases from V and 4 bases from J, the junction contained 10 bases not matched to a gene. In germline, CDR1 is MDHEN, CDR2 SYDVKM. The CDR3 is 17 residues long. The CDR3 spells CASRAGTSGRLGETQYF. CDR3 sequence (DNA): TGTGCCAGCAGGGCCGGGACTAGCGGGAGATTGGGAGAGACCCAGTACTTC.

The sample holds many counts of this clonotype. The chain recombines TRBV5-4 with TRBJ2-1, with D perhaps being TRBD1 or TRBD2 (7 bases each). V was cut by 5 bases and J by 0 bases, with 15 bases left in between. The CDR3 covers 16 residues. From germline, CDR1 is SGHNT and CDR2 YYREEE (reference sequence). CDR3 sequence: CASSPGGGSSYNEQFF. The CDR3 DNA follows: TGTGCCAGCAGTCCAGGGGGAGGGAGCTCCTACAATGAGCAGTTCTTC.

The CDR3 region is CASSPGGLSSYNEQFF. CDR3 bases: TGCGCCAGCAGTCCTGGGGGATTAAGCTCCTACAATGAGCAGTTCTTC. The chain recombines TRBV5-1 with TRBJ2-1; D is tentatively TRBD1 or TRBD2 (5 bases each). V lost 5 bases, J lost 0 bases, and 15 bases lay in between. The germline V gene encodes CDR1 SGHRS and CDR2 YFSETQ. The CDR3 consists of 16 residues.

This clonotype was seen ten or more times. This chain joins TRBV7-2 and TRBJ2-5; D is perhaps TRBD1 or TRBD2 (5 bases each). V lost 1 base and J lost 5, with 14 bases in between. The germline V gene has CDR1 SGHTA and CDR2 FQGNSA. This CDR3 contains 15 residues. CDR3 nucleotides: TGTGCCAGCAGCTTAGGACAAAGCCGGGGCGAGACCCAGTACTTC. Its protein product is CASSLGQSRGETQYF.

This clonotype was observed a few times. A read error may explain this, as a much larger clone is one base away. The rearrangement uses TRBV12-3 or TRBV12-4 and TRBJ2-1; 9 positions agree with TRBD2. V was clipped by 3 bases and J by 2 bases; unmatched bases: 2. The CDR3 sequence is 15 residues long. This chain's CDR3 is CASSLGTSTYNEQFF. The DNA for the CDR3 is TGTGCCAGCAGTTTGGGGACTAGCACCTACAATGAGCAGTTCTTC.

The chain uses TRBV3-1 and TRBJ1-1, with a possible D match to TRBD1 (5 bases). CDR1 and CDR2 from the germline V gene are LGHDT and YNNKEL (reference sequence). This CDR3 comprises 14 residues. The V gene lost 5 bases and the J gene lost 0 bases, with 10 bases spanning the gap. The DNA of the CDR3 is TGTGCCAGCAGCGCCGCAGGGATGAACACTGAAGCTTTCTTT. It specifies CASSAAGMNTEAFF.

Only a few counts were recorded for this clonotype. The rearrangement uses TRBV3-1 and TRBJ1-1; 9 bases are a match to TRBD1. The length of the CDR3 is 20 residues. The V gene's germline CDR1 is LGHDT and CDR2 YNNKEL (reference sequence). The V segment lost 0 bases and the J segment 5 bases; nucleotides outside the gene matches: 19. CDR3: CASSQDSPWRTGEGGTEAFF. The CDR3 DNA reads TGTGCCAGCAGCCAAGATAGCCCCTGGCGGACAGGGGAGGGGGGAACTGAAGCTTTCTTT.

This clonotype was observed a few times. The V and J genes are TRBV4-1 and TRBJ2-7; 8 nucleotides align to TRBD2. The V gene's germline CDR1 is MGHRA and CDR2 YSYEKL. Germline trimming cut 1 base from V and 0 bases from J; bases unmatched to any gene: 8. The CDR3 consists of 17 residues. The CDR3 reads CASSQGRGSGISYEQYF. The CDR3 DNA sequence: TGCGCCAGCAGCCAAGGGCGGGGTAGCGGGATCTCCTACGAGCAGTACTTC.

This chain links TRBV5-6 with TRBJ2-3, with 7 bases identical to TRBD1. The CDR3 spans 16 residues. Trimming cost V 4 bases and J 7 bases; bases outside gene matches: 15. Per the germline V gene, CDR1 is SGHDT and CDR2 is YYEEEE. CDR3 DNA: TGTGCCAGCAGCGTTCCAGGGGGAGTATCGATTAATACGCAGTATTTT. Translated: CASSVPGGVSINTQYF. Together with reference TRBV5-6 and TRBJ2-3, the CDR3 gives the full variable domain: DAGVTQSPTHLIKTRGQQVTLRCSPKSGHDTVSWYQQALGQGPQFIFQYYEEEERQRGNFPDRFSGHQFPNYSSELNVNALLLGDSALYLCASSVPGGVSINTQYFGPGTRLTVL.

In its sample, this clonotype was seen a few times. The chain combines TRBV3-1 with TRBJ1-1; D is unclear. The CDR3 runs to 14 residues. With 5 bases removed from V and 1 base from J, the gap between germline ends came to 11 bases. From germline, CDR1 is LGHDT and CDR2 YNNKEL (reference sequence). The CDR3 nucleotides read TGTGCCAGCAGCTTAAATCAACCGAACACTGAAGCTTTCTTT. Protein sequence: CASSLNQPNTEAFF. The whole variable domain, filled in from reference TRBV3-1 and TRBJ1-1, reads DTAVSQTPKYLVTQMGNDKSIKCEQNLGHDTMYWYKQDSKKFLKIMFSYNNKELIINETVPNRFSPKSPDKAHLNLHINSLELGDSAVYFCASSLNQPNTEAFFGQGTRLTVV.